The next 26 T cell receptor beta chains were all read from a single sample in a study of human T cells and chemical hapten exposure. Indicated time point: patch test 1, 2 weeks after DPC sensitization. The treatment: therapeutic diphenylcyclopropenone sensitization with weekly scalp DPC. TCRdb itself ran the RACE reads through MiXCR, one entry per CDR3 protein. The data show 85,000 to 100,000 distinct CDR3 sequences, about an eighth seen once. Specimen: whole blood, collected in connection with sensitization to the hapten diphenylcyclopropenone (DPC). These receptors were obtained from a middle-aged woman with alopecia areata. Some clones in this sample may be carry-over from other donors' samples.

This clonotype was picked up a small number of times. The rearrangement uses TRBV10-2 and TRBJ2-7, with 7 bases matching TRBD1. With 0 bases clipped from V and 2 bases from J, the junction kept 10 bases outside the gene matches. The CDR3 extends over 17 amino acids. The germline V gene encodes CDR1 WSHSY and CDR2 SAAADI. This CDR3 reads CASSESIQWTGPYEQYF. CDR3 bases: TGCGCCAGCAGTGAGTCGATCCAGTGGACAGGACCCTACGAGCAGTACTTC.

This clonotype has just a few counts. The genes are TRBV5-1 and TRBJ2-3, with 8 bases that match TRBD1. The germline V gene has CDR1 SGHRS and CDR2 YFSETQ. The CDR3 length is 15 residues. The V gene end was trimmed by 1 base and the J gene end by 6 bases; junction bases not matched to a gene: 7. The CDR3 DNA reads TGCGCCAGCAGCTTGTCGCAGGGGGCTATGGATACGCAGTATTTT. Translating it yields CASSLSQGAMDTQYF. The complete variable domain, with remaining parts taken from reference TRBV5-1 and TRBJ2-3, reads KAGVTQTPRYLIKTRGQQVTLSCSPISGHRSVSWYQQTPGQGLQFLFEYFSETQRNKGNFPGRFSGRQFSNSRSEMNVSTLELGDSALYLCASSLSQGAMDTQYFGPGTRLTVL.

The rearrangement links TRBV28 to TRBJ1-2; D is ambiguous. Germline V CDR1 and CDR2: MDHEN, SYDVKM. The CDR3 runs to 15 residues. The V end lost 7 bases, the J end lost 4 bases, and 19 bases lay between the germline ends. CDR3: CASTLTERGGYGYTF. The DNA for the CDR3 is TGTGCCAGCACCCTTACAGAGAGAGGAGGCTATGGCTACACCTTC.

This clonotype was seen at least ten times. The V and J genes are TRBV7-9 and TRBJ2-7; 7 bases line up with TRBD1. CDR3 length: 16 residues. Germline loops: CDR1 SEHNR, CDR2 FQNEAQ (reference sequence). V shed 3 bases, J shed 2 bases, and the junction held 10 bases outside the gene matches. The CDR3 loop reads CASSFTGQARTYEQYF. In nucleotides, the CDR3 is TGTGCCAGCAGCTTTACCGGACAGGCCCGAACCTACGAGCAGTACTTC.

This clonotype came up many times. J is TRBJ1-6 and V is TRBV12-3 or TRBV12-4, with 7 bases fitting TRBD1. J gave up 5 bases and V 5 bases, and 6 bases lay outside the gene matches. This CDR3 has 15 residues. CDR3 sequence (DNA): TGTGCCAGCAGTAACCCGACAGGGAATAATTCACCCCTCCACTTT. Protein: CASSNPTGNNSPLHF.

DNA for the CDR3: TGTGCCAGCTCACCCGACAGGGGTTACGCAGATACGCAGTATTTT. It encodes CASSPDRGYADTQYF. This sequence joins TRBV18 and TRBJ2-3; 8 bases match TRBD1. Trimming took 3 bases from V and 4 from J; bases not matched to a gene: 6. CDR1 and CDR2 from the germline V gene are KGHSH and LQKENI. There are 15 residues in the CDR3.

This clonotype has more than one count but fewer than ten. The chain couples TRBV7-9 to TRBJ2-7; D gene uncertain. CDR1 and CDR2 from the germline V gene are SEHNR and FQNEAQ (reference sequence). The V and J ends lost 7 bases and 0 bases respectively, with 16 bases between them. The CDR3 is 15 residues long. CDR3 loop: CASTPLRSVSYEQYF. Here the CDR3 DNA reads TGTGCCAGCACCCCCCTCCGGTCCGTCTCCTACGAGCAGTACTTC.

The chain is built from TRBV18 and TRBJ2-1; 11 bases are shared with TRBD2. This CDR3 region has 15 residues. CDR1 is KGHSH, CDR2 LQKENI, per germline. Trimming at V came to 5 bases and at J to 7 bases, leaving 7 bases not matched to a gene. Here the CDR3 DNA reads TGTGCCAGCTCAGGATCTAGCGGGAGGACGAATGAGCAGTTCTTC. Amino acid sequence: CASSGSSGRTNEQFF.

CDR3 loop: CASSLVAALSTGELFF. DNA for the CDR3: TGTGCCAGCAGCTTAGTGGCAGCCCTCAGCACCGGGGAGCTGTTTTTT. The V gene is TRBV7-8, the J gene TRBJ2-2; D call uncertain. Deletions cut 1 base from V and 4 bases from J, with 13 bases between. Looked up from germline, CDR1 is SGHVS and CDR2 is FQNEAQ. This CDR3 has 16 residues.

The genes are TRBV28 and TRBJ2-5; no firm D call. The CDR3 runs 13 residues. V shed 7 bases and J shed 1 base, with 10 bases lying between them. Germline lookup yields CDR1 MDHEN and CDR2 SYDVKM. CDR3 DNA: TGTGCCAGCACTTCGGGTATCCAAGAGACCCAGTACTTC. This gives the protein CASTSGIQETQYF.

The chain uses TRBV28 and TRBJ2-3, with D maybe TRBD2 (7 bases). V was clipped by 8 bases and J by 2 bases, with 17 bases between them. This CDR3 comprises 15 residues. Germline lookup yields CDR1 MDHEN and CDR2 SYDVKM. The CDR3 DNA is TGTGCCAGCCAAAACCGGGGGGCCTACACAGATACGCAGTATTTT. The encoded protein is CASQNRGAYTDTQYF.

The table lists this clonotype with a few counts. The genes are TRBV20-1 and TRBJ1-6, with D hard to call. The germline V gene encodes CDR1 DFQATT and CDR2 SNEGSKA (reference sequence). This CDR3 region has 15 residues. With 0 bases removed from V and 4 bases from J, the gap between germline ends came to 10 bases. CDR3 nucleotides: TGCAGTGCTAGAGATAAGCTAGCATATAATTCACCCCTCCACTTT. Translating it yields CSARDKLAYNSPLHF.

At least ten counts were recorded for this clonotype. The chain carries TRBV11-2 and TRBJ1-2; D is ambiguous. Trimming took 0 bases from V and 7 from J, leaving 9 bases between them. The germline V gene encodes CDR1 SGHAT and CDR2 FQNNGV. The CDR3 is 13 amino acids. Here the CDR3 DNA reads TGTGCCAGCAGCTTAGATGGTATCAGTGGCTACACCTTC. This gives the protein CASSLDGISGYTF.

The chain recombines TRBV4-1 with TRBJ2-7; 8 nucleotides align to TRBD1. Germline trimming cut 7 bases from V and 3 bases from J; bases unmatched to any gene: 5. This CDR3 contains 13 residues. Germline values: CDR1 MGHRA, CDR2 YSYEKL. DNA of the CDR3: TGCGCCAGCACCCCCACAGGGGGCTACGAGCAGTACTTC. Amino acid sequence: CASTPTGGYEQYF.

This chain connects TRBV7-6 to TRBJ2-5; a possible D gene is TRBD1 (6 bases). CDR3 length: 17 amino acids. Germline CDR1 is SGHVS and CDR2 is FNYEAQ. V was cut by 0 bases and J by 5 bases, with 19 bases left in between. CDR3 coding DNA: TGTGCCAGCAGCTTAGCTCCGGACAGCGGCTCAGGGGAGACCCAGTACTTC. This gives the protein CASSLAPDSGSGETQYF.

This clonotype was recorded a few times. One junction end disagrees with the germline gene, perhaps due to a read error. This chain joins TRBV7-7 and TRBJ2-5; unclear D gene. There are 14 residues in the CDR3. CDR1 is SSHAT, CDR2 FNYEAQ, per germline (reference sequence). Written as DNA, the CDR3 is TGTGCTAGCAGCTTAGGGCAGACCCAAGAGACCCAGTACTTC. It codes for CASSLGQTQETQYF.

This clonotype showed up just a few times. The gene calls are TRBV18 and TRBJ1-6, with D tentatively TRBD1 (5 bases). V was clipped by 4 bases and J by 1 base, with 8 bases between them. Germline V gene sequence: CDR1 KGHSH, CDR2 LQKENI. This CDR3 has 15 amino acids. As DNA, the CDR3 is TGTGCCAGCTCACTCCAGGGTTCCTATAATTCACCCCTCCACTTT. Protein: CASSLQGSYNSPLHF.

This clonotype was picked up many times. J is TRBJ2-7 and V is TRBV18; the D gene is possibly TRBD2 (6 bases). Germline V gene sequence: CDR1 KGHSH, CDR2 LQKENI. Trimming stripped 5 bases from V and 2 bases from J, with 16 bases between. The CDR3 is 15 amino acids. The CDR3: CASSAKPGETYEQYF. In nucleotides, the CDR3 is TGTGCCAGCTCAGCTAAGCCGGGAGAGACCTACGAGCAGTACTTC.

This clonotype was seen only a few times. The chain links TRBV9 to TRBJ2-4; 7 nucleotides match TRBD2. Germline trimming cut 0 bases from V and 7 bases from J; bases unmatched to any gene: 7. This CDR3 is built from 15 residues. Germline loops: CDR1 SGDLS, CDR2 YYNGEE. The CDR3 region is CASSVDHTSVNIQYF. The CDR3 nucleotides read TGTGCCAGCAGCGTAGACCACACTAGCGTGAACATTCAGTACTTC.

CDR3 bases: TGTGCCAGCAGTCCGGGACTTTCTGGAGAGAATTACGAGCAGTACTTC. Its protein product is CASSPGLSGENYEQYF. This chain connects TRBV28 to TRBJ2-7, with D possibly matching TRBD2 (6 bases). This CDR3 is 16 amino acids long. The germline CDR1 and CDR2 sequences are MDHEN and SYDVKM. Trimming shortened V by 5 bases and J by 4 bases, and 21 bases separated the two germline ends.

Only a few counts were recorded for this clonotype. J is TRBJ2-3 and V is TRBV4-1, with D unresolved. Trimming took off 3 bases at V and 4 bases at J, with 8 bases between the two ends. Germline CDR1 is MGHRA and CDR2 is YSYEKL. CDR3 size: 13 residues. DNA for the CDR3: TGCGCCAGCAGCCAGGTCCCCGCAGATACGCAGTATTTT. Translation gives CASSQVPADTQYF.

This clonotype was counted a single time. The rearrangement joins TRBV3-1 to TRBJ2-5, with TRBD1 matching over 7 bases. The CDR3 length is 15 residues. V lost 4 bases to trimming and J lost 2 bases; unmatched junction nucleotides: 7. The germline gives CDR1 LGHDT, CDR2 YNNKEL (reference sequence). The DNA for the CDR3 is TGTGCCAGCAGCCGCAACCCGGGACAGCAAGAGACCCAGTACTTC. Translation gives CASSRNPGQQETQYF.

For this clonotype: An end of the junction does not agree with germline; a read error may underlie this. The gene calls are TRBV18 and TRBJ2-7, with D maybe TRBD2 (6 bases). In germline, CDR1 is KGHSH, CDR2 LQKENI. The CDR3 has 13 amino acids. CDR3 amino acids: CVSSPGRSYEQYF. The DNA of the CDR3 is TGTGTCAGCTCACCAGGGAGGTCCTACGAGCAGTACTTC.

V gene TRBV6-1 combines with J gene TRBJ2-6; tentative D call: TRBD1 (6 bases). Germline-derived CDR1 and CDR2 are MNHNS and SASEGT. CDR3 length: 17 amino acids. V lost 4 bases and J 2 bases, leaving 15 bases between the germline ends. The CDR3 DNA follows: TGTGCCAGCAGTGCACAGGGATATTCCGCTGGGGCCAACGTCCTGACTTTC. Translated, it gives CASSAQGYSAGANVLTF.

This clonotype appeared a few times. The CDR3 loop is CASSPRGKADYEQYF. As DNA, the CDR3 is TGTGCCAGCAGCCCGCGAGGGAAAGCTGACTACGAGCAGTACTTC. This sequence joins TRBV5-8 and TRBJ2-7; a weak D match, TRBD2 (5 bases). Germline V CDR1 and CDR2: SGHTS, YDEGEE. V gave up 4 bases and J gave up 3 bases, with 17 bases separating them. The CDR3 consists of 15 residues.

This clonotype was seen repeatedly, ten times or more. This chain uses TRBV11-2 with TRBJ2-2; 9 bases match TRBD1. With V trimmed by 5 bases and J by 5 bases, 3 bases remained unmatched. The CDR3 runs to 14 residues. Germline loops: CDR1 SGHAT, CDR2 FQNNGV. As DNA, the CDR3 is TGTGCCAGCAGCCCGACAGGGGGAACCGGGGAGCTGTTTTTT. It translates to CASSPTGGTGELFF.